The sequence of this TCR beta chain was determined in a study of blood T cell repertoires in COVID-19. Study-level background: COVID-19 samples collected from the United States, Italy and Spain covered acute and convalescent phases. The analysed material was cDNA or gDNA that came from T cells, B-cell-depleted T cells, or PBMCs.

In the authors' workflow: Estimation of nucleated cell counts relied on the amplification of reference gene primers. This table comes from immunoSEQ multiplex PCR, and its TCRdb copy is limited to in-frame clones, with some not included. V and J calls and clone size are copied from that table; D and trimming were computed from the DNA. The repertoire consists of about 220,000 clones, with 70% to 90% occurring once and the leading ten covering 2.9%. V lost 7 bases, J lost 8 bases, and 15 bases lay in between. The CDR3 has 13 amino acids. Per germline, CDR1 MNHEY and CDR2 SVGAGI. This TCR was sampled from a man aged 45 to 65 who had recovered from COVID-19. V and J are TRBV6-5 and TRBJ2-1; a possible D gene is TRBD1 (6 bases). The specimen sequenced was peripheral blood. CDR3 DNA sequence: TGTGCCAGCAAACAGGGCATCAGCCATGAGCAGTTCTTC. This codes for CASKQGISHEQFF.